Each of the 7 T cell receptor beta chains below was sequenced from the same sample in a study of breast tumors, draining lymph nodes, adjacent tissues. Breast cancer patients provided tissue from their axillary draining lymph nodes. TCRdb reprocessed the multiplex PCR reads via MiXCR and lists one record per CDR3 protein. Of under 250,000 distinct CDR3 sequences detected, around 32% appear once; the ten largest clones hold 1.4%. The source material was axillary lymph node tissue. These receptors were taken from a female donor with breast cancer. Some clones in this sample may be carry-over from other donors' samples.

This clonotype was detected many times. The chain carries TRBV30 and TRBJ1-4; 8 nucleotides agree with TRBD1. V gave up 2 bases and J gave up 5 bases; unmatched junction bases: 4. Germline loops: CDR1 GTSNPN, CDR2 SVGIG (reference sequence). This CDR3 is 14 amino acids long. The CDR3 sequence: CAWSLTGGNEKLFF. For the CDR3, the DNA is TGTGCCTGGAGTTTAACAGGGGGAAATGAAAAACTGTTTTTT.

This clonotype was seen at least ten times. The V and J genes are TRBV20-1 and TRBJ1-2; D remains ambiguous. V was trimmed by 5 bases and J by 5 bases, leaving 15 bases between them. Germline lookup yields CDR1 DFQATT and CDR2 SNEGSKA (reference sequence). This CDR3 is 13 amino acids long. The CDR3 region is CSAPGPTSYGYTF. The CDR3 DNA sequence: TGCAGTGCTCCTGGACCGACGTCGTATGGCTACACCTTC.

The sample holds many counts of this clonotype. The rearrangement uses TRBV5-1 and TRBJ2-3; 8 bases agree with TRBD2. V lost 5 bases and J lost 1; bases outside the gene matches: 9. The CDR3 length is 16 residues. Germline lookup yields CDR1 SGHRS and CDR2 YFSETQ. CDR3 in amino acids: CASSRASGSGTDTQYF. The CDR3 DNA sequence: TGCGCCAGCAGTCGGGCGAGCGGGAGTGGCACAGATACGCAGTATTTT. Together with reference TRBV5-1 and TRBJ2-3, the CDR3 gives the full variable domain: KAGVTQTPRYLIKTRGQQVTLSCSPISGHRSVSWYQQTPGQGLQFLFEYFSETQRNKGNFPGRFSGRQFSNSRSEMNVSTLELGDSALYLCASSRASGSGTDTQYFGPGTRLTVL.

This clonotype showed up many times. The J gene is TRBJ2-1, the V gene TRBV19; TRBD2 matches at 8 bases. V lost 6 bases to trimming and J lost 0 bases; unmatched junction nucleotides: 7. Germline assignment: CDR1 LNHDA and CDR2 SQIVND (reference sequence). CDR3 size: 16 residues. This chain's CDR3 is CASRLSRGGSYNEQFF. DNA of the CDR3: TGTGCCAGTAGACTCTCTCGGGGGGGCTCCTACAATGAGCAGTTCTTC.

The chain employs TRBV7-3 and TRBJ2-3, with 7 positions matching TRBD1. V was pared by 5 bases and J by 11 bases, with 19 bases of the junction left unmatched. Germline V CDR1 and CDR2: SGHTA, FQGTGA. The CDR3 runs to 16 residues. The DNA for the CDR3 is TGTGCCAGCAGCAAGACAGGGCGATCCGACAATGAGCAGCAGTATTTT. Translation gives CASSKTGRSDNEQQYF.

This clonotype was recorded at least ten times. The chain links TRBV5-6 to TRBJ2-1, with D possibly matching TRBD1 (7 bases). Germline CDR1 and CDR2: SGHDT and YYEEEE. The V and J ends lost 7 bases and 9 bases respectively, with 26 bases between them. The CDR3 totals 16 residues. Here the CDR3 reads CASPSPGTEDGGEQFF. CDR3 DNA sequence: TGTGCCAGCCCCTCCCCAGGGACAGAGGACGGGGGTGAGCAGTTCTTC.

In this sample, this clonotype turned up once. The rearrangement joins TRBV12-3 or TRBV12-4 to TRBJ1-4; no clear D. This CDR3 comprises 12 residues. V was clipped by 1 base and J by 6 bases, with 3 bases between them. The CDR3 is CASSLDYEKLFF. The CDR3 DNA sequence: TGTGCCAGCAGTTTAGATTATGAAAAACTGTTTTTT.